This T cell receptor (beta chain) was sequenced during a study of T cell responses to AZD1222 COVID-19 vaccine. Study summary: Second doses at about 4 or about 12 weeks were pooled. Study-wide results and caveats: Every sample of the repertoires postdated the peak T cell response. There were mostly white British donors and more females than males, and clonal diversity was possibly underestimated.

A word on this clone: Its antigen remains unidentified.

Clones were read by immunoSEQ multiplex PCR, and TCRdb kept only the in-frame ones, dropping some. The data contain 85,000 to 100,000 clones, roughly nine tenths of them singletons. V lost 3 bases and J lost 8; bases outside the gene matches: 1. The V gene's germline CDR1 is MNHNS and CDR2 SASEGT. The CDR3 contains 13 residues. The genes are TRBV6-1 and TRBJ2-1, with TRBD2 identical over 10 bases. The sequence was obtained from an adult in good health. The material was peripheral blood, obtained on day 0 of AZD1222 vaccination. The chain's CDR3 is CASSDSGGYEQFF. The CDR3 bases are TGTGCCAGCAGTGATAGCGGGGGGTATGAGCAGTTCTTC.